The clone carrying this TCR beta chain was seen only a few times. Its antigen is not identified. Germline V gene data show CDR1 as SGHKS and CDR2 as YYEKEE (reference sequence). V was cut by 4 bases and J by 0 bases, with 16 bases left in between. The length of the CDR3 is 16 residues. The sample belongs to a study of cytomegalovirus exposure and HLA in healthy donors. The PCR employed 60 Vbeta primers together with 13 Jbeta primers. Assay: immunoSEQ multiplex PCR; the TCRdb copy retains only in-frame clones and omits some. The repertoire holds some 130,000 clones, with about three quarters as singletons. Findings of the study overall: TCR beta V- and J-gene trimming was later associated with a missense DCLRE1C variant. Apparent HLA restriction characterized most CMV-associated TCR beta chains in a later analysis. TRBV6-2, TRBV6-3 and other indistinguishable V segments were excluded.

The source is a man over 45 in good health and CMV-seropositive. The chain carries TRBV5-5 and TRBJ1-1; TRBD1 might be the D (5 bases). Sequencing was carried out using PBMCs. CDR3 DNA: TGTGCCAGCAGCCGGGGGACGGATCTTGTGAACACTGAAGCTTTCTTT. Translating gives CASSRGTDLVNTEAFF.